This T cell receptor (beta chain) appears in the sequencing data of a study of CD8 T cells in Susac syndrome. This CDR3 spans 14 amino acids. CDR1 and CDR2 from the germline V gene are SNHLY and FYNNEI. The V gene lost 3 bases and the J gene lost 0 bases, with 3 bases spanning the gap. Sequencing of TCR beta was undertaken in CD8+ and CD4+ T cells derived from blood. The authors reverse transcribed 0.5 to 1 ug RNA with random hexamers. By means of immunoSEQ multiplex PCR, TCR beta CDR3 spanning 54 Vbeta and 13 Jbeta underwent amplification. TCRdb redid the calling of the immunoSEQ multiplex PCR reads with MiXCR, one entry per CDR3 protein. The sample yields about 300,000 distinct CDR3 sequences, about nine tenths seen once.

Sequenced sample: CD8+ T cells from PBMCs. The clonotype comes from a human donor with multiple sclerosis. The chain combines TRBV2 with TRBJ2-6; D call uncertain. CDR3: CASSDPSGANVLTF. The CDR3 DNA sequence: TGTGCCAGCAGTGATCCCTCTGGGGCCAACGTCCTGACTTTC.